A single sample is the source of the 28 T cell receptor beta chains below, sequenced in a study of OX40 agonist ivuxolimab in advanced cancers. Repertoires were generated with immunoSEQ multiplex PCR, while TCRdb's copy carries only in-frame clones and drops some. The data show tens of thousands of clones, with around nine tenths seen just once and more than 4.5% held by the top ten. The specimen was CD4+ or CD8+ T cells sorted from blood, collected in a trial of the OX40 agonist ivuxolimab. These receptor sequences come from an adult with an advanced solid tumor such as melanoma, head and neck, liver or kidney cancer.

This rearrangement joins TRBV11-2 to TRBJ2-3, with 9 bases matching TRBD1. This CDR3 contains 18 residues. Losses at the gene ends were 4 bases for V and 0 bases for J; bases not matched to a gene: 11. Germline CDR1 and CDR2: SGHAT and FQNNGV. CDR3 coding DNA: TGTGCCAGCAGCTCCCCGCCCGGACAGGGGAAGAGCACAGATACGCAGTATTTT. Protein: CASSSPPGQGKSTDTQYF.

The chain employs TRBV11-3 and TRBJ1-1; D not resolved. The germline V and J ends were trimmed by 2 bases and 1 base, with 8 bases remaining between them. CDR1 SGHNT and CDR2 YENEEA come from the germline V gene. CDR3 length equals 14 residues. Written as DNA, the CDR3 is TGTGCCAGCAGCTTACTGAATCCGAACACTGAAGCTTTCTTT. Its protein is CASSLLNPNTEAFF.

This chain joins TRBV4-3 and TRBJ2-3, with 9 bases identical to TRBD1. After removal of 1 base from V and 8 bases from J, the junction contained 10 bases not matched to a gene. The CDR3 is made up of 16 amino acids. Germline CDR1 LGHNA, CDR2 YSLEER. CDR3 sequence: CASSQGRDRVYGTQYF. CDR3 nucleotides: TGCGCCAGCAGCCAAGGAAGGGACAGGGTGTATGGTACGCAGTATTTT.

This sequence joins TRBV5-1 and TRBJ1-1; unclear D gene. The germline V gene encodes CDR1 SGHRS and CDR2 YFSETQ. Trimming pared 3 bases from V and 2 bases from J, leaving 11 bases between. CDR3 size: 14 residues. The CDR3 DNA follows: TGCGCCAGCAGCTCCTGGACGGTAAACACTGAAGCTTTCTTT. It yields the protein CASSSWTVNTEAFF.

The genes are TRBV4-1 and TRBJ2-2, with TRBD2 identical over 8 bases. J was trimmed by 0 bases and V by 4 bases; bases with no gene match: 1. The CDR3 contains 15 residues. Germline V CDR1 and CDR2: MGHRA, YSYEKL. The CDR3 region has the DNA TGCGCCAGCAGCCTGGGACTAGCGAACACCGGGGAGCTGTTTTTT. Protein: CASSLGLANTGELFF.

The V gene is TRBV5-1, the J gene TRBJ2-2; 7 nucleotides agree with TRBD2. Trimming at V came to 5 bases and at J to 4 bases, leaving 5 bases not matched to a gene. The CDR3 covers 14 residues. Germline V gene lookup returns CDR1 SGHRS and CDR2 YFSETQ. Written as DNA, the CDR3 is TGCGCCAGCAGGCCCGGGAGGCTCACCGGGGAGCTGTTTTTT. Translated: CASRPGRLTGELFF.

The chain is built from TRBV11-1 and TRBJ2-1, with D tentatively TRBD2 (5 bases). Trimming took 2 bases from V and 10 from J, leaving 15 bases between them. CDR3 length: 14 amino acids. CDR1 SGHAT and CDR2 FQDESV come from the germline V gene (reference sequence). The CDR3 sequence: CASSLTDSYGEQFF. The CDR3, as DNA: TGTGCCAGCAGCTTAACGGACTCTTATGGGGAGCAGTTCTTC.

This sequence joins TRBV7-2 and TRBJ2-3; 14 nucleotides line up with TRBD2. Germline V lookup: CDR1 SGHTA, CDR2 FQGNSA. V shed 5 bases, J shed 6 bases, and the junction held 7 bases outside the gene matches. There are 16 residues in the CDR3. CDR3 in amino acids: CASSAGTSGRRDTQYF. The CDR3 DNA is TGTGCCAGCAGCGCCGGGACTAGCGGGAGAAGGGATACGCAGTATTTT.

CDR3 loop: CASIGQGNNEQYF. The CDR3 DNA sequence: TGTGCCAGCATCGGACAGGGTAATAACGAGCAGTACTTC. The chain links TRBV28 to TRBJ2-7; 8 positions match TRBD1. The CDR3 spans 13 residues. V was clipped by 7 bases and J by 5 bases; unmatched bases: 7. Germline loops: CDR1 MDHEN, CDR2 SYDVKM. The complete variable domain, with remaining parts taken from reference TRBV28 and TRBJ2-7, reads DVKVTQSSRYLVKRTGEKVFLECVQDMDHENMFWYRQDPGLGLRLIYFSYDVKMKEKGDIPEGYSVSREKKERFSLILESASTNQTSMYLCASIGQGNNEQYFGPGTRLTVT.

This clone is a singleton in its sample. The gene calls are TRBV10-3 and TRBJ1-2; TRBD1 might be the D (6 bases). The CDR3 sequence is 15 residues long. Germline V gene lookup returns CDR1 ENHRY and CDR2 SYGVKD. Trimming removed 0 bases at V and 7 bases at J, with 15 bases between. The CDR3 DNA sequence: TGTGCCATCAGTGAGTCGACCCCCAGGGGTAGTGGCTACACCTTC. Encoded protein: CAISESTPRGSGYTF.

V usage is TRBV7-6 and J usage is TRBJ2-5; 11 bases map to TRBD2. The J call is in doubt because the DNA end fits TRBJ2-7 better. CDR3 length: 19 residues. Looked up from germline, CDR1 is SGHVS and CDR2 is FNYEAQ. The CDR3 coding sequence is TGTGCCAGCAGCTTTGGGGCGGCTAGCGGGAGGATGGGCTCCTACGAGCAGTACTTC. It yields the protein CASSFGAASGRMGSYEQYF.

This chain joins TRBV5-6 and TRBJ2-6; a possible D gene is TRBD2 (5 bases). Trimming pared 10 bases from V and 0 bases from J, leaving 14 bases between. Germline CDR1 and CDR2: SGHDT and YYEEEE. The CDR3 has 15 residues. Here the CDR3 DNA reads TGTGCCTTGGTGCGGACTGTCTCTGGGGCCAACGTCCTGACTTTC. This encodes CALVRTVSGANVLTF.

This clone has a single count. The chain carries TRBV7-9 and TRBJ1-2, with 9 positions matching TRBD1. The CDR3 has 17 amino acids. Trimming removed 1 base from V and 4 bases from J; junction bases left unmatched: 10. CDR1 and CDR2 (germline): SEHNR, FQNEAQ (reference sequence). CDR3 DNA sequence: TGTGCCAGCAGCTTAGGGAACCGGGACAGGGAGAGCTATGGCTACACCTTC. This gives the protein CASSLGNRDRESYGYTF.

As DNA, the CDR3 is TGTGCCAGCAGCCAAGAACACCCTGAAGCTTTCTTT. It specifies CASSQEHPEAFF. The chain links TRBV14 to TRBJ1-1, with no clear D. The V gene lost 0 bases and the J gene lost 6 bases, with 5 bases spanning the gap. CDR1 and CDR2 from the germline V gene are SGHDN and FVKESK. This CDR3 comprises 12 residues.

This chain joins TRBV27 and TRBJ2-7, with TRBD1 matching 8 bases. In germline, CDR1 is MNHEY, CDR2 SMNVEV (reference sequence). The CDR3 has 14 amino acids. With 7 bases clipped from V and 4 bases from J, the junction kept 9 bases outside the gene matches. CDR3 region: CASKPDRGQYEQYF. The CDR3 DNA is TGTGCCAGCAAACCAGACAGGGGTCAGTACGAGCAGTACTTC.

The chain has TRBV11-3 and TRBJ1-4; the D is unclear. The V and J ends lost 3 bases and 2 bases respectively, with 13 bases between them. CDR1 SGHNT and CDR2 YENEEA come from the germline V gene. The CDR3 runs 16 residues. CDR3 residues: CASSFIKGYTNEKLFF. CDR3 nucleotide sequence: TGTGCCAGCAGCTTCATCAAAGGGTACACTAATGAAAAACTGTTTTTT.

Of note for this clone: The germline gene is not matched at one end of the junction; a read error may be the cause. The rearrangement joins TRBV19 to TRBJ1-5; 9 bases agree with TRBD1. Germline CDR1 LNHDA, CDR2 SQIVND (reference sequence). CDR3 length equals 14 residues. The DNA of the CDR3 is TGTGCCAGTAGTATAAGGGACAGGGCCGATCCCCGGAATTTT. Translating it yields CASSIRDRADPRNF.

The chain uses TRBV2 and TRBJ2-1; D is possibly TRBD1 or TRBD2 (6 bases each). Trimming removed 7 bases at V and 2 bases at J, with 12 bases between. The germline gives CDR1 SNHLY, CDR2 FYNNEI. The CDR3 loop spans 14 amino acids. CDR3 nucleotides: TGTGCCAGCATAAGGGGGGAGGCCTACAATGAGCAGTTCTTC. Protein product: CASIRGEAYNEQFF.

This CDR3 reads CAWSVGARQGCKGYYEQYF. The CDR3 coding sequence is TGTGCCTGGAGTGTGGGCGCGAGACAAGGGTGTAAGGGATACTACGAGCAGTACTTC. The V call is TRBV30, the J call TRBJ2-7; unclear D gene. V was clipped by 0 bases and J by 3 bases, with 27 bases between them. Germline V gene lookup returns CDR1 GTSNPN and CDR2 SVGIG (reference sequence). CDR3 length: 19 amino acids.

This chain links TRBV28 with TRBJ2-3; TRBD2 might be the D (6 bases). Germline lookup yields CDR1 MDHEN and CDR2 SYDVKM. This CDR3 comprises 12 residues. The V and J ends lost 6 bases and 6 bases respectively, with 10 bases between them. The CDR3, as DNA: TGTGCCAGCAGCGTCCGGGAGGATACGCAGTATTTT. Protein sequence: CASSVREDTQYF.

This rearrangement joins TRBV7-2 to TRBJ2-5; 8 nucleotides agree with TRBD1. The CDR3 covers 14 residues. V lost 5 bases and J lost 1; bases outside the gene matches: 3. In germline, CDR1 is SGHTA, CDR2 FQGNSA. The CDR3 here is CASSSTGGQETQYF. CDR3 DNA: TGTGCCAGCAGCAGTACAGGGGGCCAAGAGACCCAGTACTTC.

This chain joins TRBV19 and TRBJ1-2; TRBD1 aligns across 7 bases. The CDR3 contains 14 residues. The germline V gene encodes CDR1 LNHDA and CDR2 SQIVND (reference sequence). V was pared by 7 bases and J by 0 bases, with 5 bases of the junction left unmatched. The CDR3: CASTGTATNYGYTF. The CDR3 DNA reads as TGTGCCAGTACTGGGACAGCTACTAACTATGGCTACACCTTC.

The rearrangement links TRBV7-8 to TRBJ2-5, with D tentatively TRBD1 (5 bases). The V end lost 8 bases, the J end lost 1 base, and 11 bases lay between the germline ends. Germline-derived CDR1 and CDR2 are SGHVS and FQNEAQ. There are 13 residues in the CDR3. In DNA form, the CDR3 reads TGTGCCAGCGAGAGCAGGGTCCAAGAGACCCAGTACTTC. Protein: CASESRVQETQYF.

V is TRBV6-5 and J is TRBJ1-5, with 7 bases aligning to TRBD1. Germline V gene sequence: CDR1 MNHEY, CDR2 SVGAGI. The V gene end was trimmed by 2 bases and the J gene end by 4 bases; junction bases not matched to a gene: 2. The CDR3 is 14 amino acids. As DNA, the CDR3 is TGTGCCAGCAGTTACAGGGGGCTAAATCAGCCCCAGCATTTT. Its protein product is CASSYRGLNQPQHF.

The V call is TRBV25-1, the J call TRBJ2-1; TRBD2 aligns across 12 bases. J gave up 6 bases and V 6 bases, and 3 bases lay outside the gene matches. Looked up from germline, CDR1 is MGHDK and CDR2 is SYGVNS. This CDR3 region has 14 residues. CDR3 residues: CASRTSGSGNEQFF. CDR3 bases: TGTGCCAGCAGGACTAGCGGGAGTGGCAATGAGCAGTTCTTC.

The gene calls are TRBV7-2 and TRBJ2-7, with 9 bases that match TRBD1. The CDR3 sequence is 15 residues long. Germline CDR1 is SGHTA and CDR2 is FQGNSA. Trimming cost V 5 bases and J 2 bases; bases outside gene matches: 7. This CDR3 reads CASSSGTGFTYEQYF. The DNA of the CDR3 is TGTGCCAGCAGCAGTGGGACAGGGTTCACCTACGAGCAGTACTTC.

This sequence joins TRBV5-1 and TRBJ2-3; the D is unclear. The V end was cut by 4 bases, the J end by 1 base, with 13 bases between. The germline V gene has CDR1 SGHRS and CDR2 YFSETQ. The CDR3 extends over 15 amino acids. CDR3 sequence reads: CASSPVRLRTDTQYF. The CDR3 DNA reads TGCGCCAGCAGCCCCGTACGTCTGCGCACAGATACGCAGTATTTT.

The chain carries TRBV27 and TRBJ2-7; D ambiguous. This CDR3 is 14 amino acids long. V was cut by 4 bases and J by 3 bases, with 13 bases left in between. Germline V lookup: CDR1 MNHEY, CDR2 SMNVEV (reference sequence). The CDR3 DNA sequence: TGTGCCAGCAGTTCGGCTAAAGTGCTCTACGAGCAGTACTTC. It is translated as CASSSAKVLYEQYF.